One and the same sample provided the 19 T cell receptor beta chains below, sequenced in a study of T cell responses to AZD1222 COVID-19 vaccine. Method: immunoSEQ multiplex PCR; TCRdb's copy keeps in-frame clones and lacks some. The table records more than 75,000 clones, almost 90% of them present only once. The material sequenced was peripheral blood, taken 28 days after the second AZD1222 dose. These receptors came from an adult who received the AZD1222 COVID-19 vaccine.

V and J are TRBV12-3 or TRBV12-4 and TRBJ2-1; the D is unclear. The CDR3 is made up of 13 amino acids. Trimming removed 3 bases from V and 6 bases from J, with 9 bases in between. CDR3 region: CASSLSRFNEQFF. CDR3 DNA: TGTGCCAGCAGTTTGTCCAGATTCAATGAGCAGTTCTTC.

This rearrangement joins TRBV6-6 to TRBJ2-1; D remains ambiguous. The CDR3 has 13 residues. The germline V gene encodes CDR1 MNHNY and CDR2 SVGAGI (reference sequence). Trimming pared 0 bases from V and 6 bases from J, leaving 6 bases between. The CDR3 DNA reads TGTGCCAGCAGTTACTCATGGGGCAATGAGCAGTTCTTC. It specifies CASSYSWGNEQFF.

In its sample, this clone was seen a few times. V and J are TRBV19 and TRBJ2-3; TRBD2 agrees at 9 bases. Losses at the gene ends were 5 bases for V and 4 bases for J; bases not matched to a gene: 1. This CDR3 region has 13 residues. From germline, CDR1 is LNHDA and CDR2 SQIVND (reference sequence). CDR3 protein: CASSGLAPDTQYF. Written as DNA, the CDR3 is TGTGCCAGTAGTGGACTAGCGCCAGATACGCAGTATTTT.

The chain links TRBV11-3 to TRBJ1-6; D is perhaps TRBD1 (5 bases). The CDR3 covers 17 residues. Germline V CDR1 and CDR2: SGHNT, YENEEA. Trimming pared 5 bases from V and 0 bases from J, leaving 14 bases between. For the CDR3, the DNA is TGTGCCAGCAGCCCCCGGGACCGGAGCTCCTATAATTCACCCCTCCACTTT. Its translation: CASSPRDRSSYNSPLHF.

Points on this clone: This specimen includes other DNA sequences encoding the same CDR3. The V call is TRBV6-5, the J call TRBJ1-5, with 9 bases aligning to TRBD1. The CDR3 covers 13 residues. Germline V gene lookup returns CDR1 MNHEY and CDR2 SVGAGI. Trimming at V came to 5 bases and at J to 5 bases, leaving 1 base not matched to a gene. The CDR3 spells CASSRQGDQPQHF. As DNA, the CDR3 is TGTGCCAGCAGTCGACAGGGGGATCAGCCCCAGCATTTT.

The CDR3 DNA reads as TGTGCCAGCGGCCGGGGCTCTCAGGGGAATCAGCCCCAGCATTTT. As protein: CASGRGSQGNQPQHF. The chain employs TRBV2 and TRBJ1-5; TRBD1 might be the D (6 bases). CDR3 size: 15 residues. CDR1 is SNHLY, CDR2 FYNNEI, per germline. Trimming stripped 8 bases from V and 4 bases from J, with 18 bases between.

V is TRBV9 and J is TRBJ2-3; 11 bases match TRBD2. This CDR3 contains 17 residues. The germline V gene has CDR1 SGDLS and CDR2 YYNGEE. After removal of 3 bases from V and 2 bases from J, the junction contained 8 bases not matched to a gene. The CDR3 region is CASSARGTSGNTDTQYF. The CDR3 DNA reads as TGTGCCAGCAGCGCGAGGGGGACTAGCGGAAACACAGATACGCAGTATTTT. The full variable domain, its missing parts supplied by reference TRBV9 and TRBJ2-3, is DSGVTQTPKHLITATGQRVTLRCSPRSGDLSVYWYQQSLDQGLQFLIQYYNGEERAKGNILERFSAQQFPDLHSELNLSSLELGDSALYFCASSARGTSGNTDTQYFGPGTRLTVL.

This clone was seen a few times. V gene TRBV7-6 combines with J gene TRBJ2-7, with D perhaps assigned TRBD1 or TRBD2 (5 bases each). The V and J ends lost 5 bases and 5 bases respectively, with 16 bases between them. The CDR3 spans 14 residues. Germline CDR1 and CDR2: SGHVS and FNYEAQ. CDR3 nucleotide sequence: TGTGCCAGCAGCACATCGTCATCGGGACACGAGCAGTACTTC. Its translation is CASSTSSSGHEQYF.

The gene calls are TRBV19 and TRBJ2-2, with 10 bases aligning to TRBD1. Germline-derived CDR1 and CDR2 are LNHDA and SQIVND (reference sequence). V lost 7 bases and J lost 6; bases outside the gene matches: 11. The CDR3 extends over 16 amino acids. The CDR3 DNA sequence: TGTGCCAGTACCTTCCTCCCCGGACAGGGGGCCGGGGAGCTGTTTTTT. Its protein product is CASTFLPGQGAGELFF.

V is TRBV27 and J is TRBJ2-7; D is unclear. The CDR3 has 13 amino acids. Germline CDR1 MNHEY, CDR2 SMNVEV (reference sequence). V was shortened by 6 bases and J by 1 base, with 10 bases between the two germline ends. The DNA of the CDR3 is TGTGCCAGCAGGGGCGGTAGATCCTACGAGCAGTACTTC. Protein sequence: CASRGGRSYEQYF.

The V gene is TRBV10-3, the J gene TRBJ2-5; D remains ambiguous. Germline V gene sequence: CDR1 ENHRY, CDR2 SYGVKD. V lost 0 bases to trimming and J lost 5 bases, with 10 bases between them. The CDR3 runs 14 residues. The CDR3 loop is CAISESLGWETQYF. DNA of the CDR3: TGTGCCATCAGTGAGTCGCTCGGTTGGGAGACCCAGTACTTC.

This chain uses TRBV6-4 with TRBJ2-2, with D maybe TRBD2 (6 bases). The CDR3 loop spans 17 amino acids. Deletions cut 4 bases from V and 5 bases from J, with 20 bases between. Germline CDR1 MRHNA, CDR2 SNTAGT. The CDR3 DNA follows: TGTGCCAGCAGTGCTACGGCTTTGACTAGTTTTACCGGGGAGCTGTTTTTT. It codes for CASSATALTSFTGELFF.

The chain links TRBV5-6 to TRBJ2-1; 10 bases map to TRBD2. Trimming at V came to 1 base and at J to 10 bases, leaving 14 bases not matched to a gene. This CDR3 has 17 amino acids. Germline-derived CDR1 and CDR2 are SGHDT and YYEEEE. The CDR3 nucleotides read TGTGCCAGCAGCTTGCGGTTGACTAGCGGGTCCCTCGGGGAGCAGTTCTTC. Translated, it gives CASSLRLTSGSLGEQFF.

The chain links TRBV9 to TRBJ1-6; 7 bases align to TRBD1. V gave up 3 bases and J gave up 6 bases; unmatched junction bases: 6. The CDR3 is 15 amino acids. Germline assignment: CDR1 SGDLS and CDR2 YYNGEE. The DNA of the CDR3 is TGTGCCAGCAGCGCCCTGGACAGGATTAATTCACCCCTCCACTTT. Protein product: CASSALDRINSPLHF.

The V and J genes are TRBV30 and TRBJ2-6; D call uncertain. The CDR3 extends over 16 amino acids. Trimming removed 2 bases from V and 2 bases from J, with 13 bases in between. CDR1 and CDR2 from the germline V gene are GTSNPN and SVGIG (reference sequence). Here the CDR3 DNA reads TGTGCCTGGAGTCGCTCGACCGCCCCTGGGGCCAACGTCCTGACTTTC. Translation: CAWSRSTAPGANVLTF.

This clone has a single count. The J gene is TRBJ2-1, the V gene TRBV30, with D hard to call. V lost 0 bases to trimming and J lost 5 bases, with 2 bases between them. Germline loops: CDR1 GTSNPN, CDR2 SVGIG (reference sequence). The CDR3 loop spans 11 amino acids. The CDR3 nucleotides are TGTGCCTGGAGTGTAAACAATGAGCAGTTCTTC. Translation: CAWSVNNEQFF.

The chain links TRBV2 to TRBJ1-4; no reliable D call. The germline V gene has CDR1 SNHLY and CDR2 FYNNEI. V lost 3 bases and J lost 8, with 10 bases in between. CDR3 size: 13 residues. CDR3 in DNA: TGTGCCAGCAGTGATAGAAGGAGGGAAAAACTGTTTTTT. Protein product: CASSDRRREKLFF.

V gene TRBV4-3 combines with J gene TRBJ1-4, with 7 positions matching TRBD1. The CDR3 loop spans 16 amino acids. The germline gives CDR1 LGHNA, CDR2 YSLEER. V was pared by 1 base and J by 7 bases, with 9 bases of the junction left unmatched. The CDR3 DNA follows: TGCGCCAGCAGCCAAGCCCGCACAGGGGATGGTGAAAAACTGTTTTTT. Translating it yields CASSQARTGDGEKLFF.

This rearrangement joins TRBV11-3 to TRBJ2-2; D is unclear. The V gene's germline CDR1 is SGHNT and CDR2 YENEEA. The CDR3 is 13 amino acids. Between the trimmed V and J ends, which lost 5 bases and 6 bases, there was a span of 10 bases. In DNA, the CDR3 is TGTGCCAGCAGCCCCCCCAATGCCGGGGAGCTGTTTTTT. Encoded protein: CASSPPNAGELFF.